Shown below are 30 T cell receptor beta chains from a single sample sequenced in a study of blood T cells in healthy people across ages. The use of a sample-barcoded 5' primer and a J-beta primer mix characterized a second PCR of roughly 6 to 11 cycles. TCRdb independently ran MiXCR on the 5' RACE reads; one entry per CDR3 protein. Of about 1,400,000 distinct CDR3 sequences listed, roughly 40% are singletons. The specimen was blood. The receptors stem from a woman between 18 and 30 years old in good health.

About this clonotype: One junction end does not reproduce the germline sequence, and a read error may be involved. This chain connects TRBV20-1 to TRBJ2-7; D gene ambiguous. Per germline, CDR1 DFQATT and CDR2 SNEGSKA (reference sequence). The CDR3 consists of 13 residues. For the CDR3, the DNA is TGCGGTGCTAGAGCCCCTGTTGGGTCCGAGCAGTACTTC. Its protein product is CGARAPVGSEQYF.

The chain links TRBV7-9 to TRBJ2-3; possibly TRBD1 or TRBD2 for D (5 bases each). Trimming took off 5 bases at V and 2 bases at J, with 11 bases between the two ends. The CDR3 has 14 amino acids. Per germline, CDR1 SEHNR and CDR2 FQNEAQ (reference sequence). The CDR3 protein is CASSPMGPTDTQYF. As DNA, the CDR3 is TGTGCCAGCAGCCCTATGGGACCCACAGATACGCAGTATTTT.

This clonotype has more than one count but fewer than ten. The CDR3 DNA reads as TGTGCCAGCAGCCTGCCCGGGATCTCGGGAGATACGCAGTATTTT. The encoded protein is CASSLPGISGDTQYF. The chain has TRBV9 and TRBJ2-3; D might be TRBD2 (5 bases). The CDR3 extends over 15 amino acids. V was pared by 4 bases and J by 5 bases, with 17 bases between. Looked up from germline, CDR1 is SGDLS and CDR2 is YYNGEE.

Only a few counts were recorded for this clonotype. This chain links TRBV4-1 with TRBJ2-1; D is possibly TRBD2 (5 bases). Germline V gives CDR1 MGHRA, CDR2 YSYEKL. The ends were cut back, 4 bases at V and 0 bases at J, with 19 bases in the middle. The length of the CDR3 is 18 residues. The CDR3 bases are TGCGCCAGCAGCCTAACAGATCAAGCGGTGAGCTCCTACAATGAGCAGTTCTTC. Protein sequence: CASSLTDQAVSSYNEQFF.

The V gene is TRBV3-1, the J gene TRBJ2-1, with a weak D call TRBD2 (6 bases). V was clipped by 0 bases and J by 7 bases, with 13 bases between them. The V gene's germline CDR1 is LGHDT and CDR2 YNNKEL (reference sequence). This CDR3 is built from 15 residues. CDR3 DNA sequence: TGTGCCAGCAGCCAAGATCGGGCGGGGCGGAATGAGCAGTTCTTC. It specifies CASSQDRAGRNEQFF.

About this clonotype itself: A read error may produce the germline difference seen at one junction end. This sequence joins TRBV12-3 or TRBV12-4 and TRBJ1-2; D is possibly TRBD1 (5 bases). The CDR3 is made up of 13 amino acids. The CDR3 coding sequence is TGTGACAGCAGTTTAGGGGCGGCGAGTGGCTACACCTTC. Residues: CDSSLGAASGYTF.

The chain carries TRBV6-1 and TRBJ1-5; a weak D match, TRBD1 (5 bases). This CDR3 is 15 amino acids long. CDR1 MNHNS and CDR2 SASEGT come from the germline V gene. Trimming shortened V by 0 bases and J by 4 bases, and 10 bases separated the two germline ends. CDR3 residues: CASSEAWGINQPQHF. The CDR3 DNA reads as TGTGCCAGCAGTGAAGCATGGGGGATAAATCAGCCCCAGCATTTT.

J is TRBJ1-5 and V is TRBV6-5, with D possibly matching TRBD1 (5 bases). CDR1 MNHEY and CDR2 SVGAGI come from the germline V gene. There are 15 residues in the CDR3. V lost 4 bases to trimming and J lost 4 bases, with 14 bases between them. This CDR3 is CASSLQAFSNQPQHF. As DNA, the CDR3 is TGTGCCAGCAGTTTACAGGCCTTTTCTAATCAGCCCCAGCATTTT.

CDR3 sequence (DNA): TGCAGCGTTGAAGAGAGGAGGGAAACCGAAGCTTTCTTT. It translates to CSVEERRETEAFF. V usage is TRBV29-1 and J usage is TRBJ1-1, with no clear D. Trimming pared 0 bases from V and 8 bases from J, leaving 13 bases between. The germline V gene encodes CDR1 SQVTM and CDR2 ANQGSEA. The length of the CDR3 is 13 residues.

The J gene is TRBJ2-3, the V gene TRBV18; TRBD2 matches at 7 bases. In germline, CDR1 is KGHSH, CDR2 LQKENI. This CDR3 region has 14 residues. V lost 4 bases, J lost 5 bases, and 6 bases stayed unmatched. The CDR3 spells CASSLDPGGDTQYF. The CDR3, as DNA: TGTGCCAGCTCACTAGACCCGGGAGGAGATACGCAGTATTTT.

This chain joins TRBV12-5 and TRBJ1-5; TRBD1 matches at 10 bases. This CDR3 region has 17 residues. Germline CDR1 reads LGHNT; CDR2 reads FRNRAP. Trimming removed 2 bases from V and 0 bases from J; junction bases left unmatched: 4. The CDR3 here is CASGLWGTGDSNQPQHF. CDR3 DNA: TGTGCTAGTGGTTTGTGGGGGACAGGGGATAGCAATCAGCCCCAGCATTTT.

V and J are TRBV6-5 and TRBJ1-1, with 8 bases lining up with TRBD1. Trimming at V came to 7 bases and at J to 7 bases, leaving 17 bases not matched to a gene. The germline V gene encodes CDR1 MNHEY and CDR2 SVGAGI. This CDR3 has 16 amino acids. The CDR3 here is CASILYRTGSFSEAFF. DNA for the CDR3: TGTGCCAGCATCCTTTATCGGACAGGGTCATTCAGTGAAGCTTTCTTT.

The chain couples TRBV15 to TRBJ1-5, with D hard to call. Deletions cut 1 base from V and 3 bases from J, with 7 bases between. The germline V gene has CDR1 LNHNV and CDR2 YYDKDF (reference sequence). The CDR3 contains 14 residues. CDR3 residues: CATSRVDNNQPQHF. CDR3 sequence (DNA): TGTGCCACCAGCAGAGTCGACAACAATCAGCCCCAGCATTTT.

V and J are TRBV6-1 and TRBJ2-3, with a possible D match to TRBD2 (5 bases). Germline V gene data show CDR1 as MNHNS and CDR2 as SASEGT. This CDR3 is built from 15 residues. V lost 4 bases, J lost 2 bases, and 13 bases lay in between. The CDR3 protein is CASSASGSFTDTQYF. For the CDR3, the DNA is TGTGCCAGCAGTGCCTCGGGATCTTTCACAGATACGCAGTATTTT.

The gene calls are TRBV6-2 or TRBV6-3 and TRBJ2-7, with TRBD2 matching over 8 bases. CDR3 length equals 15 residues. The V gene's germline CDR1 is MNHEY and CDR2 SVGEGT. Trimming removed 6 bases from V and 7 bases from J; junction bases left unmatched: 14. The CDR3 loop is CASRPGGLGAVEQYF. The CDR3 DNA follows: TGTGCCAGCAGGCCCGGGGGACTAGGGGCTGTTGAGCAGTACTTC.

This clonotype was detected only a few times. The chain recombines TRBV27 with TRBJ2-7, with 7 bases lining up with TRBD1. CDR3 length: 14 amino acids. V trimming: 0 bases; J trimming: 5 bases; junction bases outside the gene matches: 4. Germline-derived CDR1 and CDR2 are MNHEY and SMNVEV (reference sequence). CDR3: CASSLSTRGNEQYF. The DNA for the CDR3 is TGTGCCAGCAGTTTATCCACCAGGGGGAACGAGCAGTACTTC.

The rearrangement links TRBV6-5 to TRBJ2-3; D is perhaps TRBD1 (5 bases). The CDR3 runs 14 residues. Germline loops: CDR1 MNHEY, CDR2 SVGAGI. V lost 5 bases to trimming and J lost 2 bases, with 11 bases between them. CDR3: CASSITRVTDTQYF. DNA of the CDR3: TGTGCCAGCAGTATCACCAGGGTCACAGATACGCAGTATTTT.

The CDR3, as DNA: TGCAGCGTTGCAGGGCCCCAAGGGAATGAGCAGTACTTC. Its translation is CSVAGPQGNEQYF. The chain links TRBV29-1 to TRBJ2-5, with a tentative D call TRBD1 (5 bases). The germline V gene encodes CDR1 SQVTM and CDR2 ANQGSEA. The CDR3 runs to 13 residues. The ends were cut back, 4 bases at V and 11 bases at J, with 20 bases in the middle.

In its sample, this clonotype was seen a few times. The J gene is TRBJ2-3, the V gene TRBV12-3 or TRBV12-4, with TRBD1 matching over 8 bases. The V segment lost 4 bases and the J segment 0 bases; nucleotides outside the gene matches: 9. The CDR3 runs to 17 residues. The CDR3 protein is CASSSPTRGPSTDTQYF. The CDR3 region has the DNA TGTGCCAGCAGTTCGCCGACCAGGGGGCCTAGCACAGATACGCAGTATTTT.

This clonotype has a count of ten or more. The gene calls are TRBV11-2 and TRBJ2-7; TRBD2 aligns across 8 bases. This CDR3 comprises 14 residues. From germline, CDR1 is SGHAT and CDR2 FQNNGV. V was pared by 3 bases and J by 1 base, with 2 bases of the junction left unmatched. The CDR3 protein is CASSFGGGSYEQYF. In DNA, the CDR3 is TGTGCCAGCAGCTTCGGCGGGGGGTCCTACGAGCAGTACTTC.

This clonotype has just a few counts. CDR3 sequence: CASSFEGSGRNEQFF. Written as DNA, the CDR3 is TGTGCCAGCAGTTTCGAGGGTAGCGGTAGGAATGAGCAGTTCTTC. The gene calls are TRBV28 and TRBJ2-1; D is possibly TRBD2 (6 bases). This CDR3 spans 15 amino acids. V was cut by 3 bases and J by 7 bases, with 16 bases left in between. CDR1 and CDR2 from the germline V gene are MDHEN and SYDVKM.

A word on this clonotype: Being one base from a much bigger clone, this may be a read error. This rearrangement joins TRBV2 to TRBJ2-7; 7 nucleotides match TRBD2. With 6 bases clipped from V and 3 bases from J, the junction kept 2 bases outside the gene matches. This CDR3 spans 12 amino acids. Germline V gives CDR1 SNHLY, CDR2 FYNNEI. In nucleotides, the CDR3 is TGTGCCAGCAGGGGGGACTACTACGAGCAGTACTTC. As protein: CASRGDYYEQYF.

The chain is built from TRBV5-1 and TRBJ2-2; 7 bases fit TRBD1. This CDR3 has 13 amino acids. Germline V gene sequence: CDR1 SGHRS, CDR2 YFSETQ. J was trimmed by 7 bases and V by 9 bases; bases with no gene match: 9. In DNA, the CDR3 is TGCGCCACCTACGACAGGGTGGACGGGGAGCTGTTTTTT. It translates to CATYDRVDGELFF.

V usage is TRBV6-1 and J usage is TRBJ2-6; the D gene is possibly TRBD2 (5 bases). The CDR3 is 13 amino acids. The V end lost 3 bases, the J end lost 9 bases, and 9 bases lay between the germline ends. The V gene's germline CDR1 is MNHNS and CDR2 SASEGT. This chain's CDR3 is CASSERAFNVLTF. CDR3 sequence (DNA): TGTGCCAGCAGTGAGAGGGCCTTCAACGTCCTGACTTTC.

The gene calls are TRBV15 and TRBJ2-1; 8 positions agree with TRBD2. Germline CDR1 and CDR2: LNHNV and YYDKDF (reference sequence). The CDR3 contains 14 residues. With 3 bases clipped from V and 7 bases from J, the junction kept 5 bases outside the gene matches. CDR3 sequence reads: CATSRGREGNEQFF. For the CDR3, the DNA is TGTGCCACCAGCAGGGGACGGGAGGGAAATGAGCAGTTCTTC.

This clonotype was observed a few times. The genes are TRBV12-5 and TRBJ2-1; perhaps D is TRBD1 or TRBD2 (5 bases each). The CDR3 runs 15 residues. From germline, CDR1 is LGHNT and CDR2 FRNRAP. Trimming stripped 5 bases from V and 3 bases from J, with 14 bases between. In nucleotides, the CDR3 is TGTGCTAGTGGTCCGGGGCTGACTAACTACAATGAGCAGTTCTTC. Protein sequence: CASGPGLTNYNEQFF.

The chain couples TRBV12-5 to TRBJ2-1; a possible D gene is TRBD2 (6 bases). The V and J ends lost 6 bases and 0 bases respectively, with 12 bases between them. CDR3 length equals 15 residues. CDR1 is LGHNT and CDR2 is FRNRAP in the germline V gene. The CDR3 nucleotides are TGTGCTAGTGGACCGCGGGGTAGCTCCTACAATGAGCAGTTCTTC. It specifies CASGPRGSSYNEQFF.

This clonotype was picked up a small number of times. The V and J genes are TRBV12-3 or TRBV12-4 and TRBJ1-2; 7 bases fit TRBD1. The CDR3 contains 17 residues. The V segment lost 2 bases and the J segment 4 bases; nucleotides outside the gene matches: 13. CDR3 DNA: TGTGCCAGCAGTTTAACGATGGTGGGACAGTACCTCTATGGCTACACCTTC. Protein: CASSLTMVGQYLYGYTF.

The rearrangement links TRBV28 to TRBJ2-3, with 7 bases lining up with TRBD2. CDR3 length equals 17 residues. CDR1 MDHEN and CDR2 SYDVKM come from the germline V gene. V lost 4 bases and J lost 5; bases outside the gene matches: 15. In DNA, the CDR3 is TGTGCCAGCAGTTGGGGAGGGGTGAAGATAAGGGGAGATACGCAGTATTTT. Protein: CASSWGGVKIRGDTQYF.

J is TRBJ1-5 and V is TRBV12-3 or TRBV12-4; weak D call: TRBD1 (6 bases). With 3 bases removed from V and 6 bases from J, the gap between germline ends came to 15 bases. This CDR3 spans 15 amino acids. In nucleotides, the CDR3 is TGTGCCAGCAGTTTGGGAGGACAGCGGGCTCAGCCCCAGCATTTT. This translates into CASSLGGQRAQPQHF.